The clone carrying this T cell receptor (beta chain) has ten or more counts. J lost 3 bases, V lost 5 bases, and 8 bases had no gene match. This CDR3 is built from 16 residues. TCRdb re-called the 5' RACE reads with MiXCR, one entry per CDR3 protein. The table includes about 83,000 distinct CDR3 sequences, roughly an eighth detected once. These data belong to a study of early T cells in non-severe SARS-CoV-2 infection. Material: whole blood. The gene calls are TRBV12-3 or TRBV12-4 and TRBJ2-1; 9 bases fit TRBD2. This TCR derives from an adult who was a healthcare worker with PCR-confirmed SARS-CoV-2 infection or an uninfected control (not recorded which). Here the CDR3 reads CASSLRAGGHYNEQFF. Here the CDR3 DNA reads TGTGCCAGCAGTCTAAGGGCGGGGGGGCACTACAATGAGCAGTTCTTC.